This T cell receptor beta chain was identified during a study of blood T cell repertoires in COVID-19. Background on the study: The United States, Italy and Spain were the sources of the acute and convalescent COVID-19 samples. Sources were T cells, B-cell-depleted T cells, or PBMCs; the material itself was cDNA or gDNA.

Original processing notes: Estimates of nucleated cell counts were drawn from the amplification of reference gene primers. Assay used: immunoSEQ multiplex PCR; TCRdb lists only in-frame clones, some missing. The DNA was the basis for D and trimming; V, J and clone size are from that table. This sample yields roughly 200,000 clones, of which roughly 85% are seen a single time; over 2.5% belongs to the top ten. The length of the CDR3 is 13 residues. CDR1 and CDR2 from the germline V gene are SGHTA and FQGNSA. Trimming removed 5 bases from V and 2 bases from J, with 7 bases in between. The sequence was obtained from a man aged 60 to 69 with acute or convalescent COVID-19. The chain links TRBV7-2 to TRBJ2-1; D gene unclear. Sequencing used peripheral blood. CDR3 nucleotide sequence: TGTGCCAGCAGCCACAATACCTACAATGAGCAGTTCTTC. Its protein is CASSHNTYNEQFF.